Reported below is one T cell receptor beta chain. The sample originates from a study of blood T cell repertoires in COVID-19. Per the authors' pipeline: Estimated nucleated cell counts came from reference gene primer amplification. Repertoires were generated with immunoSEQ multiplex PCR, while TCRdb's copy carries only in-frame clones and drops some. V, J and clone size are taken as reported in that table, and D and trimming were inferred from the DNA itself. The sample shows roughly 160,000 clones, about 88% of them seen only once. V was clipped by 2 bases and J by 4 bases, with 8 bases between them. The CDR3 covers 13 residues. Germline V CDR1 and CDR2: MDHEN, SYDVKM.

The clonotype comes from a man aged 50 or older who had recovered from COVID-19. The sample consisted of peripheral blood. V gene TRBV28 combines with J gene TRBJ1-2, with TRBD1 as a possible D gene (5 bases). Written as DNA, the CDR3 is TGTGCCAGCAGTTTAGACAGCATCTATGGCTACACCTTC. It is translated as CASSLDSIYGYTF.